These 29 T cell receptor beta chains originate from one sample sequenced in a study of OX40 agonist ivuxolimab in advanced cancers. Produced via immunoSEQ multiplex PCR; TCRdb's table is partial and in-frame only. The sample includes roughly 18,000 clones, 65% to 80% of them seen just once. This specimen consisted of CD4+ or CD8+ T cells sorted from blood, obtained in a trial of the OX40 agonist ivuxolimab. The receptors derive from an adult with an advanced solid tumor such as melanoma, head and neck, liver or kidney cancer.

The rearrangement uses TRBV4-3 and TRBJ2-1; the match to TRBD2 covers 9 bases. V dropped 3 bases and J dropped 6; count of bases not matched to a gene: 9. This CDR3 spans 16 amino acids. Germline CDR1 is LGHNA and CDR2 is YSLEER. Written as DNA, the CDR3 is TGCGCCAGCAGCCATGGTAGCAGCGGGAGGCCCAATGAGCAGTTCTTC. Translated, it gives CASSHGSSGRPNEQFF.

V is TRBV2 and J is TRBJ1-3, with no clear D. The ends were cut back, 8 bases at V and 0 bases at J, with 8 bases in the middle. This CDR3 comprises 13 residues. CDR1 and CDR2 (germline): SNHLY, FYNNEI. Here the CDR3 reads CASARGSGNTIYF. The CDR3 DNA reads TGTGCCAGCGCCAGAGGCTCTGGAAACACCATATATTTT.

This clone came up a few times. This chain uses TRBV7-8 with TRBJ2-7; D gene ambiguous. The CDR3 is 14 residues long. Germline assignment: CDR1 SGHVS and CDR2 FQNEAQ. Between the trimmed V and J ends, which lost 4 bases and 4 bases, there was a span of 14 bases. CDR3 residues: CASSSWQVEYEQYF. CDR3 DNA: TGTGCCAGCAGCTCCTGGCAGGTAGAATACGAGCAGTACTTC.

The chain uses TRBV6-4 and TRBJ1-1; 9 bases line up with TRBD1. The CDR3 extends over 14 amino acids. J gave up 4 bases and V 8 bases, and 8 bases lay outside the gene matches. Germline CDR1 and CDR2: MRHNA and SNTAGT. Here the CDR3 DNA reads TGTGCCAGCCGGGACAGGGTAGGGACCACTGAAGCTTTCTTT. Translating it yields CASRDRVGTTEAFF.

V is TRBV10-1 and J is TRBJ1-2, with 9 bases fitting TRBD1. The CDR3 consists of 13 residues. Germline-derived CDR1 and CDR2 are WNHNN and SYGVQD (reference sequence). J lost 6 bases, V lost 2 bases, and 1 base had no gene match. The CDR3 spells CASSEGTGNGYTF. The DNA of the CDR3 is TGCGCCAGCAGTGAGGGGACAGGGAATGGCTACACCTTC.

This clone was seen a few times. The chain has TRBV11-2 and TRBJ2-2; 10 positions agree with TRBD2. The V gene end was trimmed by 2 bases and the J gene end by 7 bases; junction bases not matched to a gene: 7. The CDR3 is made up of 16 amino acids. CDR1 and CDR2 from the germline V gene are SGHAT and FQNNGV. The CDR3 DNA is TGTGCCAGCAGCTTACGGCTAGCGGGAGCGGTCGGGGAGCTGTTTTTT. Protein product: CASSLRLAGAVGELFF.

The CDR3, as DNA: TGTGCCAGTGCCGACGGGGGCTACGAGCAGTACTTC. It specifies CASADGGYEQYF. This chain uses TRBV19 with TRBJ2-7, with D maybe TRBD2 (6 bases). This CDR3 has 12 residues. Trimming took 8 bases from V and 3 from J, leaving 11 bases between them. CDR1 is LNHDA, CDR2 SQIVND, per germline (reference sequence).

This clone is labeled as medium-sized. The chain combines TRBV10-1 with TRBJ1-1, with no clear D. V lost 0 bases and J lost 5, with 7 bases in between. This CDR3 contains 13 residues. Germline values: CDR1 WNHNN, CDR2 SYGVQD (reference sequence). The CDR3 DNA reads TGCGCCAGCAGTGAGTCGGACGGGACTGAAGCTTTCTTT. It specifies CASSESDGTEAFF.

The chain joins TRBV11-2 to TRBJ2-1; D is unresolved. Germline-derived CDR1 and CDR2 are SGHAT and FQNNGV. Trimming removed 1 base at V and 4 bases at J, with 5 bases between. The CDR3 has 13 amino acids. CDR3 DNA: TGTGCCAGCAGCTTAGTCCAGTACAATGAGCAGTTCTTC. Its protein product is CASSLVQYNEQFF. Based on the CDR3 plus reference TRBV11-2 and TRBJ2-1, the full variable domain is EAGVAQSPRYKIIEKRQSVAFWCNPISGHATLYWYQQILGQGPKLLIQFQNNGVVDDSQLPKDRFSAERLKGVDSTLKIQPAKLEDSAVYLCASSLVQYNEQFFGPGTRLTVL.

The rearrangement links TRBV2 to TRBJ1-1; the D gene is possibly TRBD1 (5 bases). Germline-derived CDR1 and CDR2 are SNHLY and FYNNEI. Between the trimmed V and J ends, which lost 4 bases and 6 bases, there was a span of 15 bases. This CDR3 spans 14 amino acids. CDR3: CASSAPAGGAEAFF. The DNA of the CDR3 is TGTGCCAGCAGTGCTCCTGCCGGAGGGGCTGAAGCTTTCTTT.

This chain uses TRBV7-2 with TRBJ2-7, with 12 nucleotides matching TRBD2. The ends lost 5 bases at V and 1 base at J; junction bases unmatched: 6. The CDR3 covers 16 residues. The germline CDR1 and CDR2 sequences are SGHTA and FQGNSA. The CDR3: CASSAGLAGPSYEQYF. CDR3 nucleotides: TGTGCCAGCAGCGCGGGACTAGCGGGCCCATCCTACGAGCAGTACTTC.

This clone was seen more than once but under ten times. The V and J genes are TRBV23-1 and TRBJ2-7; a weak D match, TRBD2 (6 bases). TRBV23-1 is noted as an ORF with a role that remains uncertain. Trimming removed 3 bases from V and 0 bases from J, with 15 bases in between. The CDR3 length is 16 residues. CDR3 in DNA: TGCGCCAGCAGTCACCCAGGAGCGGGCCCCTCCTACGAGCAGTACTTC. The encoded protein is CASSHPGAGPSYEQYF.

The chain has TRBV27 and TRBJ2-7, with D hard to call. CDR1 MNHEY and CDR2 SMNVEV come from the germline V gene (reference sequence). The CDR3 is made up of 16 amino acids. Trimming shortened V by 3 bases and J by 2 bases, and 17 bases separated the two germline ends. The CDR3 region has the DNA TGTGCCAGCAGTTTTGGGCACCCCTTAATCACCTACGAGCAGTACTTC. Its protein product is CASSFGHPLITYEQYF.

The chain carries TRBV7-9 and TRBJ2-1; D gene ambiguous. The CDR3 is 11 residues long. Germline CDR1 and CDR2: SEHNR and FQNEAQ (reference sequence). V gave up 0 bases and J gave up 9 bases, with 3 bases separating them. CDR3: CASSLAPEQFF. For the CDR3, the DNA is TGTGCCAGCAGCTTAGCTCCTGAGCAGTTCTTC.

This clone came up once. The chain links TRBV7-5 to TRBJ1-2. TRBV7-5 is a pseudogene. The CDR3 is 16 amino acids. In DNA form, the CDR3 reads TGTGCCAGCAGCTTAGCCAGGGACGAAGCTAACTATGGCTACACCTTC. As protein: CASSLARDEANYGYTF.

This clone was seen a handful of times. The rearrangement links TRBV13 to TRBJ2-2; 8 bases match TRBD2. The CDR3 contains 14 residues. V trimming: 11 bases; J trimming: 1 base; junction bases outside the gene matches: 6. The germline V gene encodes CDR1 PRHDT and CDR2 FYEKMQ (reference sequence). CDR3 nucleotide sequence: TGTGCCTCCCACGCGGGAGGGAACACCGGGGAGCTGTTTTTT. Residues: CASHAGGNTGELFF. The full variable domain, in which reference TRBV13 and TRBJ2-2 provide the parts outside the CDR3, is AAGVIQSPRHLIKEKRETATLKCYPIPRHDTVYWYQQGPGQDPQFLISFYEKMQSDKGSIPDRFSAQQFSDYHSELNMSSLELGDSALYFCASHAGGNTGELFFGEGSRLTVL.

The chain couples TRBV7-9 to TRBJ1-1, with D unclear. The germline V gene has CDR1 SEHNR and CDR2 FQNEAQ (reference sequence). Trimming removed 5 bases at V and 7 bases at J, with 11 bases between. The length of the CDR3 is 12 residues. The CDR3 DNA sequence: TGTGCCAGCAGCCCGATTTCCATTGAAGCTTTCTTT. Its protein is CASSPISIEAFF.

V is TRBV28 and J is TRBJ2-5, with D perhaps TRBD1 (6 bases). V was trimmed by 6 bases and J by 5 bases, leaving 16 bases between them. Germline loops: CDR1 MDHEN, CDR2 SYDVKM. The CDR3 extends over 14 amino acids. The CDR3 region has the DNA TGTGCCAGCAGACGTGGACAGTTCTTGGAGACCCAGTACTTC. This encodes CASRRGQFLETQYF.

This clone was seen a handful of times. The CDR3 DNA sequence: TGTGCCAGCAGTCCAAGACAGGGTACCTACAATGAGCAGTTCTTC. Translation gives CASSPRQGTYNEQFF. This chain links TRBV27 with TRBJ2-1; TRBD1 agrees at 7 bases. From germline, CDR1 is MNHEY and CDR2 SMNVEV (reference sequence). V lost 5 bases, J lost 2 bases, and 6 bases stayed unmatched. The CDR3 spans 15 residues.

V gene TRBV27 combines with J gene TRBJ2-2; 7 bases line up with TRBD2. From germline, CDR1 is MNHEY and CDR2 SMNVEV (reference sequence). CDR3 length: 16 residues. V shed 2 bases and J 4 bases; nucleotides not matched to a gene: 7. The chain's CDR3 is CASSLTAGSLTGELFF. CDR3 nucleotides: TGTGCCAGCAGTTTAACAGCGGGGAGCCTCACCGGGGAGCTGTTTTTT.

In this sample, this clone turned up once. This chain links TRBV27 with TRBJ2-1; 8 bases line up with TRBD2. The CDR3 extends over 17 amino acids. V lost 7 bases to trimming and J lost 1 base; unmatched junction nucleotides: 12. Germline-derived CDR1 and CDR2 are MNHEY and SMNVEV (reference sequence). This CDR3 reads CASNPGGLASSYNEQFF. The CDR3 nucleotides read TGTGCCAGCAACCCCGGCGGACTAGCCAGTTCCTACAATGAGCAGTTCTTC.

The gene calls are TRBV28 and TRBJ2-5; 9 nucleotides align to TRBD2. Germline V gene lookup returns CDR1 MDHEN and CDR2 SYDVKM. CDR3 length: 16 amino acids. Trimming removed 3 bases from V and 2 bases from J; junction bases left unmatched: 7. The CDR3 coding sequence is TGTGCCAGCAGTTTCCCCAGGACTAGCGCACAAGAGACCCAGTACTTC. It codes for CASSFPRTSAQETQYF.

The V call is TRBV6-1, the J call TRBJ2-7; D unresolved. The length of the CDR3 is 15 residues. The germline V gene encodes CDR1 MNHNS and CDR2 SASEGT. The germline V and J ends were trimmed by 11 bases and 3 bases, with 23 bases remaining between them. The CDR3 loop reads CASSDAHYGDYEQYF. In DNA form, the CDR3 reads TGTGCCTCCTCGGACGCTCACTACGGAGACTACGAGCAGTACTTC.

The chain carries TRBV25-1 and TRBJ2-7; 7 bases match TRBD1. Germline CDR1 and CDR2: MGHDK and SYGVNS. The V gene end was trimmed by 11 bases and the J gene end by 1 base; junction bases not matched to a gene: 14. This CDR3 is 15 amino acids long. The CDR3 coding sequence is TGTGCCGTGCAACGTAGGGACAGTAATTCCTACGAGCAGTACTTC. Amino acid sequence: CAVQRRDSNSYEQYF.

This clone was picked up a small number of times. The V call is TRBV28, the J call TRBJ2-1; a weak D match, TRBD1 (5 bases). This CDR3 is 11 amino acids long. CDR1 and CDR2 (germline): MDHEN, SYDVKM. Trimming removed 5 bases at V and 10 bases at J, with 9 bases between. The CDR3 nucleotides read TGTGCCAGCAGTGACCGACAGGAGCAGTTCTTC. It yields the protein CASSDRQEQFF.

V is TRBV9 and J is TRBJ2-3; D not resolved. Germline V gene data show CDR1 as SGDLS and CDR2 as YYNGEE. This CDR3 comprises 16 residues. V lost 3 bases and J lost 5, with 19 bases in between. CDR3: CASSAPLYGGEDTQYF. In DNA, the CDR3 is TGTGCCAGCAGCGCCCCGCTTTATGGTGGGGAAGATACGCAGTATTTT.

The chain joins TRBV7-9 to TRBJ2-1; possibly TRBD2 for D (5 bases). Germline V gene data show CDR1 as SEHNR and CDR2 as FQNEAQ (reference sequence). V was clipped by 5 bases and J by 8 bases, with 16 bases between them. This CDR3 spans 14 amino acids. CDR3 sequence reads: CASSPPGRADEQFF. The CDR3 region has the DNA TGTGCCAGCAGCCCGCCTGGGAGAGCCGATGAGCAGTTCTTC.

The rearrangement joins TRBV6-1 to TRBJ1-3; weak D call: TRBD1 (6 bases). V was cut by 10 bases and J by 4 bases, with 14 bases left in between. Germline CDR1 is MNHNS and CDR2 is SASEGT. This CDR3 is built from 13 residues. CDR3 amino acids: CAIRQVDGNTIYF. CDR3 DNA: TGTGCCATCAGACAGGTTGACGGAAACACCATATATTTT.

Only one count was recorded for this clone. This clone may be a read error of a much larger clone one base away. The chain employs TRBV27 and TRBJ2-2, with 8 bases fitting TRBD1. CDR3 length equals 15 residues. The germline V gene has CDR1 MNHEY and CDR2 SMNVEV (reference sequence). The CDR3 spells CASSPGQGFTRELFF. CDR3 nucleotide sequence: TGTGCCAGCAGTCCAGGACAGGGCTTCACCAGGGAGCTGTTTTTT.